Below are 19 T cell receptor beta chains sequenced from a single sample in a study of OX40 agonist ivuxolimab in advanced cancers. The protocol was immunoSEQ multiplex PCR, while the TCRdb copy is restricted to in-frame clones and leaves out a portion. The table shows fewer than 90,000 clones, with more than 75% occurring only once. This material consisted of CD4+ or CD8+ T cells sorted from blood, taken in a trial of the OX40 agonist ivuxolimab. All receptors derive from an adult with an advanced solid tumor such as melanoma, head and neck, liver or kidney cancer.

The genes are TRBV5-4 and TRBJ2-3, with 15 bases lining up with TRBD2. The germline V gene has CDR1 SGHNT and CDR2 YYREEE (reference sequence). V dropped 4 bases and J dropped 6; count of bases not matched to a gene: 9. This CDR3 region has 17 residues. The DNA for the CDR3 is TGTGCCAGCAGCCCGGCCGGACTAGCGGGGGGGCTTGATACGCAGTATTTT. The encoded protein is CASSPAGLAGGLDTQYF.

The chain recombines TRBV7-9 with TRBJ2-6; unclear D gene. The germline CDR1 and CDR2 sequences are SEHNR and FQNEAQ (reference sequence). V gave up 6 bases and J gave up 0 bases, with 15 bases separating them. The CDR3 totals 17 residues. CDR3 DNA sequence: TGTGCCAGCAGGGTGGGTTATTTCCGCTCTGGGGCCAACGTCCTGACTTTC. Translating gives CASRVGYFRSGANVLTF.

By its share, this clone is medium-sized. The chain employs TRBV7-3 and TRBJ1-6; D gene ambiguous. This CDR3 is built from 15 residues. The germline V gene has CDR1 SGHTA and CDR2 FQGTGA. V lost 3 bases and J lost 7, with 13 bases in between. The CDR3 sequence: CASSFYPGLNSPLHF. CDR3 DNA: TGTGCCAGCAGCTTCTATCCGGGGTTGAATTCACCCCTCCACTTT. The full variable domain, rest sourced from reference TRBV7-3 and TRBJ1-6, is GAGVSQTPSNKVTEKGKYVELRCDPISGHTALYWYRQSLGQGPEFLIYFQGTGAADDSGLPNDRFFAVRPEGSVSTLKIQRTERGDSAVYLCASSFYPGLNSPLHFGNGTRLTVT.

The chain joins TRBV5-5 to TRBJ2-6; TRBD1 matches at 8 bases. There are 15 residues in the CDR3. Germline loops: CDR1 SGHKS, CDR2 YYEKEE (reference sequence). J lost 2 bases, V lost 5 bases, and 3 bases had no gene match. CDR3: CASSSRGPGANVLTF. The CDR3, as DNA: TGTGCCAGCAGTTCCAGGGGGCCTGGGGCCAACGTCCTGACTTTC. Drawing the rest from reference TRBV5-5 and TRBJ2-6, the complete variable domain is DAGVTQSPTHLIKTRGQQVTLRCSPISGHKSVSWYQQVLGQGPQFIFQYYEKEERGRGNFPDRFSARQFPNYSSELNVNALLLGDSALYLCASSSRGPGANVLTFGAGSRLTVL.

This clone occurred once. The gene calls are TRBV5-1 and TRBJ1-1, with TRBD1 matching over 7 bases. J lost 1 base, V lost 0 bases, and 6 bases had no gene match. Germline loops: CDR1 SGHRS, CDR2 YFSETQ. The CDR3 runs 16 residues. CDR3 DNA: TGCGCCAGCAGCTTGGTGACAGGGCTAAGGAACACTGAAGCTTTCTTT. Protein sequence: CASSLVTGLRNTEAFF.

This sequence joins TRBV7-2 and TRBJ2-5, with TRBD1 as a possible D gene (5 bases). Trimming took 4 bases from V and 5 from J, leaving 14 bases between them. This CDR3 has 14 amino acids. Germline CDR1 is SGHTA and CDR2 is FQGNSA. The CDR3 spells CASSSGHLGETQYF. CDR3 bases: TGTGCCAGCAGCTCCGGACATCTTGGGGAGACCCAGTACTTC.

The chain uses TRBV27 and TRBJ2-1; 9 nucleotides agree with TRBD2. With 3 bases clipped from V and 6 bases from J, the junction kept 9 bases outside the gene matches. The CDR3 is made up of 16 amino acids. Per germline, CDR1 MNHEY and CDR2 SMNVEV (reference sequence). The CDR3 sequence is CASSLIAGEGGNEQFF. The CDR3 DNA reads TGTGCCAGCAGTTTGATAGCGGGAGAGGGGGGCAATGAGCAGTTCTTC.

CDR3 coding DNA: TGTGCCAGCAGCGATCTGTATACCTACAATGAGCAGTTCTTC. Translating gives CASSDLYTYNEQFF. The V gene is TRBV11-2, the J gene TRBJ2-1; D call uncertain. The V end was cut by 5 bases, the J end by 2 bases, with 10 bases between. CDR3 size: 14 residues. Germline-derived CDR1 and CDR2 are SGHAT and FQNNGV.

The rearrangement links TRBV30 to TRBJ1-1; 10 bases fit TRBD1. This CDR3 has 14 residues. The V segment lost 5 bases and the J segment 6 bases; nucleotides outside the gene matches: 9. Germline assignment: CDR1 GTSNPN and CDR2 SVGIG (reference sequence). This CDR3 reads CAWGTGVGLAEAFF. CDR3 DNA: TGTGCCTGGGGGACAGGGGTAGGTTTAGCTGAAGCTTTCTTT.

The chain links TRBV6-1 to TRBJ2-7, with D tentatively TRBD1 (7 bases). V was trimmed by 6 bases and J by 4 bases, leaving 16 bases between them. CDR3 length equals 14 residues. CDR1 MNHNS and CDR2 SASEGT come from the germline V gene. Here the CDR3 DNA reads TGTGCCAGCAGCTGGGCGGGACAGCCTTACGAGCAGTACTTC. It translates to CASSWAGQPYEQYF.

The chain recombines TRBV5-1 with TRBJ2-5, with no clear D. V lost 5 bases, J lost 1 base, and 6 bases lay in between. The CDR3 consists of 12 residues. Germline V gives CDR1 SGHRS, CDR2 YFSETQ. CDR3 loop: CASRETQETQYF. CDR3 in DNA: TGCGCCAGCAGGGAGACCCAAGAGACCCAGTACTTC.

In this sample, this clone turned up a few times. V and J are TRBV7-8 and TRBJ2-2; 7 bases are a match to TRBD1. The ends lost 3 bases at V and 8 bases at J; junction bases unmatched: 6. CDR1 and CDR2 from the germline V gene are SGHVS and FQNEAQ. This CDR3 has 14 residues. CDR3: CASSFGQAGGELFF. The CDR3 nucleotides are TGTGCCAGCAGCTTCGGACAGGCTGGGGGGGAGCTGTTTTTT.

This chain links TRBV6-1 with TRBJ2-1, with D perhaps TRBD1 (6 bases). Trimming pared 4 bases from V and 15 bases from J, leaving 22 bases between. Germline V gene data show CDR1 as MNHNS and CDR2 as SASEGT. This CDR3 has 14 residues. CDR3 nucleotides: TGTGCCAGCAGTGGGACCCGCGTACAGGGTAATCCGTTCTTC. Its translation is CASSGTRVQGNPFF.

This sequence joins TRBV4-1 and TRBJ2-7; 7 bases align to TRBD2. The CDR3 extends over 15 amino acids. CDR1 MGHRA and CDR2 YSYEKL come from the germline V gene. With V trimmed by 5 bases and J by 3 bases, 10 bases remained unmatched. CDR3 region: CASSTGASGFYEQYF. DNA for the CDR3: TGCGCCAGCAGCACTGGGGCTAGCGGCTTCTACGAGCAGTACTTC.

The rearrangement uses TRBV30 and TRBJ1-2; TRBD1 aligns across 10 bases. Germline assignment: CDR1 GTSNPN and CDR2 SVGIG (reference sequence). V lost 3 bases, J lost 2 bases, and 6 bases stayed unmatched. The CDR3 consists of 15 residues. The CDR3 sequence: CAWRGTGVLNYGYTF. CDR3 DNA sequence: TGTGCCTGGAGAGGGACAGGGGTATTGAACTATGGCTACACCTTC.

The table lists this clone with a few counts. The chain combines TRBV6-5 with TRBJ2-5; 11 positions agree with TRBD1. After removal of 4 bases from V and 4 bases from J, the junction contained 8 bases not matched to a gene. The germline V gene encodes CDR1 MNHEY and CDR2 SVGAGI. CDR3 size: 16 residues. The CDR3 loop reads CASSFGSGTGGETQYF. CDR3 sequence (DNA): TGTGCCAGCAGTTTCGGATCCGGGACAGGGGGAGAGACCCAGTACTTC.

This CDR3 is CASSLTGINSPLHF. CDR3 in DNA: TGTGCCAGCAGTTTAACAGGCATTAATTCACCCCTCCACTTT. The rearrangement joins TRBV28 to TRBJ1-6; possible D gene TRBD1, 5 bases. The V gene lost 2 bases and the J gene lost 6 bases, with 8 bases spanning the gap. Germline assignment: CDR1 MDHEN and CDR2 SYDVKM. The CDR3 consists of 14 residues. Supplemented by reference TRBV28 and TRBJ1-6, the full variable domain reads DVKVTQSSRYLVKRTGEKVFLECVQDMDHENMFWYRQDPGLGLRLIYFSYDVKMKEKGDIPEGYSVSREKKERFSLILESASTNQTSMYLCASSLTGINSPLHFGNGTRLTVT.

The chain links TRBV6-5 to TRBJ2-2; possible D gene TRBD2, 5 bases. V lost 10 bases, J lost 5 bases, and 17 bases lay in between. CDR1 is MNHEY and CDR2 is SVGAGI in the germline V gene. The CDR3 consists of 14 residues. This CDR3 reads CATLEEEETGELFF. The DNA for the CDR3 is TGTGCCACCCTCGAGGAGGAGGAGACCGGGGAGCTGTTTTTT.

V is TRBV5-1 and J is TRBJ2-5; tentative D call: TRBD2 (5 bases). The CDR3 consists of 15 residues. Germline CDR1 is SGHRS and CDR2 is YFSETQ. V was trimmed by 0 bases and J by 3 bases, leaving 12 bases between them. The CDR3 protein is CASSLVYGSEETQYF. As DNA, the CDR3 is TGCGCCAGCAGCTTGGTGTATGGTAGCGAAGAGACCCAGTACTTC.